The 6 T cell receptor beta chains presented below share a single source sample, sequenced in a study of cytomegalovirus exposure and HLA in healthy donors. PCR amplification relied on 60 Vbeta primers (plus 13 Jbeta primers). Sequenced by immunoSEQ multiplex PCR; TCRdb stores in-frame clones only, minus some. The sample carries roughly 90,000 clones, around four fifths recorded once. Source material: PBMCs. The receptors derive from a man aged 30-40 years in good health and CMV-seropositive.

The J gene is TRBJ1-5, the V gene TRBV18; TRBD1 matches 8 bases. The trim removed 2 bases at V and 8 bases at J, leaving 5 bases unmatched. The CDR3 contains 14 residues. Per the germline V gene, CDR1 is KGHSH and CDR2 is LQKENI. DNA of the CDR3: TGTGCCAGCTCACCAAGGACAGGGATAGAGCCCCAGCATTTT. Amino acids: CASSPRTGIEPQHF.

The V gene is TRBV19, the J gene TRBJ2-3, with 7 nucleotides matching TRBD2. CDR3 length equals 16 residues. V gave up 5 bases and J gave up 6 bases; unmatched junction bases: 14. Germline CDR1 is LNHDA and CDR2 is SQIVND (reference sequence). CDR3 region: CASSRGGSGYIDTQYF. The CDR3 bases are TGTGCCAGTAGTCGGGGAGGGAGCGGGTACATCGATACGCAGTATTTT. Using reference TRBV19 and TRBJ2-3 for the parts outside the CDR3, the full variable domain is DGGITQSPKYLFRKEGQNVTLSCEQNLNHDAMYWYRQDPGQGLRLIYYSQIVNDFQKGDIAEGYSVSREKKESFPLTVTSAQKNPTAFYLCASSRGGSGYIDTQYFGPGTRLTVL.

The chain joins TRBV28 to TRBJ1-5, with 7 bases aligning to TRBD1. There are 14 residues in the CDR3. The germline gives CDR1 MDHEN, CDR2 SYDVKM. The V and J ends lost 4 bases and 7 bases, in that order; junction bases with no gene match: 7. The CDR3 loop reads CASSSRGRPQPQHF. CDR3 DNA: TGTGCCAGCAGTTCGAGGGGGCGGCCCCAGCCCCAGCATTTT. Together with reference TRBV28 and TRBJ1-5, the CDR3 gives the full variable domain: DVKVTQSSRYLVKRTGEKVFLECVQDMDHENMFWYRQDPGLGLRLIYFSYDVKMKEKGDIPEGYSVSREKKERFSLILESASTNQTSMYLCASSSRGRPQPQHFGDGTRLSIL.

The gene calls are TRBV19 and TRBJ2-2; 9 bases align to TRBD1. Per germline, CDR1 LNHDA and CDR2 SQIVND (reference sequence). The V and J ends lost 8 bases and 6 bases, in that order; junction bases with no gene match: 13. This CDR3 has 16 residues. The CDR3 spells CASRRGQGINSGELFF. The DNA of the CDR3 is TGTGCCAGTCGGAGAGGACAGGGGATTAATTCCGGGGAGCTGTTTTTT.

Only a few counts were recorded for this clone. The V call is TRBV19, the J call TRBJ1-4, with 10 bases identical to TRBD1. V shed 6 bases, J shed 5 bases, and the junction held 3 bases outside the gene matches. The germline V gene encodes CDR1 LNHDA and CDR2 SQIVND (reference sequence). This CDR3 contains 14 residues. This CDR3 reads CASSPGQGNEKLFF. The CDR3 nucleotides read TGTGCCAGTAGCCCGGGACAGGGGAATGAAAAACTGTTTTTT.

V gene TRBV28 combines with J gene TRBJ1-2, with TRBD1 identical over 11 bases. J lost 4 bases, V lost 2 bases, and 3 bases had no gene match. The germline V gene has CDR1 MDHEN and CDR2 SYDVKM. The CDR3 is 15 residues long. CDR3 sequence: CASSLGGQGGYGYTF. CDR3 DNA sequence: TGTGCCAGCAGTTTAGGGGGACAGGGGGGCTATGGCTACACCTTC.